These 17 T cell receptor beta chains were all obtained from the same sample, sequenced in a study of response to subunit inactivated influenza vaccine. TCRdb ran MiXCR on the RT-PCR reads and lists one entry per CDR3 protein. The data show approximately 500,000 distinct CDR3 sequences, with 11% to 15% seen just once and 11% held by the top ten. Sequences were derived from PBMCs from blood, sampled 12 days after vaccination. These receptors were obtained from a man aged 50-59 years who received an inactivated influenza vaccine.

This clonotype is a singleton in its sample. The CDR3, as DNA: TGTGCCAGCAGCTGGGGCGGGGCGGGCATGAACACTGAAGCTTTCTTT. It specifies CASSWGGAGMNTEAFF. The chain carries TRBV7-9 and TRBJ1-1; D perhaps matches TRBD1 (5 bases). V lost 4 bases, J lost 0 bases, and 15 bases lay in between. This CDR3 spans 16 amino acids. Germline lookup yields CDR1 SEHNR and CDR2 FQNEAQ (reference sequence).

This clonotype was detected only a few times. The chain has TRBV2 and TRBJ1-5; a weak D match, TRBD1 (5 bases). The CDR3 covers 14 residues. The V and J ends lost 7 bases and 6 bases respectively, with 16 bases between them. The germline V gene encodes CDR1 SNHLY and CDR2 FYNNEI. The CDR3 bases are TGTGCCAGCACCCCCGGTCAAGGGGCTCAGCCCCAGCATTTT. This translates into CASTPGQGAQPQHF.

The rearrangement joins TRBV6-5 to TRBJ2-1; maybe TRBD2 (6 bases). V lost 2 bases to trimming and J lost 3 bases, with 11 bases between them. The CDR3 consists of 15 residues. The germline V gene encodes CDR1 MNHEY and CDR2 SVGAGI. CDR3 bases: TGTGCCAGCAGTTACGGGGGGACTTTCTACAATGAGCAGTTCTTC. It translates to CASSYGGTFYNEQFF.

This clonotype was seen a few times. CDR3 nucleotide sequence: TGCAGTGCTAGGGCGGGAGTCGGTTACGAGCAGTACTTC. Protein product: CSARAGVGYEQYF. The V and J genes are TRBV20-1 and TRBJ2-7, with 7 positions matching TRBD2. The CDR3 has 13 residues. Germline V lookup: CDR1 DFQATT, CDR2 SNEGSKA (reference sequence). With 3 bases clipped from V and 4 bases from J, the junction kept 6 bases outside the gene matches.

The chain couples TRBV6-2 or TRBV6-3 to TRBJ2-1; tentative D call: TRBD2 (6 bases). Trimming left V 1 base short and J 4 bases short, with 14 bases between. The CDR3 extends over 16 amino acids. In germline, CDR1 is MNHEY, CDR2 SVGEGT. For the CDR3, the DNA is TGTGCCAGCAGTTACTTCCTAAGCGGGTTTTACAATGAGCAGTTCTTC. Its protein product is CASSYFLSGFYNEQFF.

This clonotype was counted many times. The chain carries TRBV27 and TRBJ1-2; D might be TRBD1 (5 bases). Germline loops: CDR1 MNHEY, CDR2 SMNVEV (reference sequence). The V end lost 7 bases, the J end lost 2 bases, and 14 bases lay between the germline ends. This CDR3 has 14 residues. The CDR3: CASTSMQGNYGYTF. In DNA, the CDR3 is TGTGCCAGCACCTCCATGCAGGGCAACTATGGCTACACCTTC.

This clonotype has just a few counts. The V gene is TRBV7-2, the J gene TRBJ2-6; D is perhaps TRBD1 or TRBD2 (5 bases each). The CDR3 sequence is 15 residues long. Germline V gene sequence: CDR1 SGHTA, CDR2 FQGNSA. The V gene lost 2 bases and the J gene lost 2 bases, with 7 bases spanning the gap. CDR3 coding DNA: TGTGCCAGCAGCTTATTGGGGGCTGGGGCCAACGTCCTGACTTTC. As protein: CASSLLGAGANVLTF.

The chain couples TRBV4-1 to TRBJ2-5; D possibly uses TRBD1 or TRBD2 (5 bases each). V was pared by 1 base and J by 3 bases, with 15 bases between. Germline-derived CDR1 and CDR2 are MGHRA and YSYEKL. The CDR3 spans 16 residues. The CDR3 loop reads CASSQGGSGLKETQYF. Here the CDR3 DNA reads TGCGCCAGCAGCCAAGGAGGGTCAGGGCTAAAAGAGACCCAGTACTTC.

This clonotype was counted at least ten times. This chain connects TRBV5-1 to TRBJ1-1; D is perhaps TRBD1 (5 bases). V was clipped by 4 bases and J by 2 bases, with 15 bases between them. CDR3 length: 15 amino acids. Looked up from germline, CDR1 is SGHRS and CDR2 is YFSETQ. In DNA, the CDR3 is TGCGCCAGCAGCGGACACAGAGGATTAAACACTGAAGCTTTCTTT. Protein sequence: CASSGHRGLNTEAFF.

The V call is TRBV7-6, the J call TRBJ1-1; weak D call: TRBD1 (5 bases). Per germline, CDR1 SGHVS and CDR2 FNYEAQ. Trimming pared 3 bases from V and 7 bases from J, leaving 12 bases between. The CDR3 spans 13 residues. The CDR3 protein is CASSLTARGEAFF. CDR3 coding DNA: TGTGCCAGCAGCTTGACAGCGCGGGGTGAAGCTTTCTTT.

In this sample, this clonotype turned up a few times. The CDR3 DNA reads TGTGCCTGGAGTGTACTGGGTTATGCAGCTACGACCGGGGAGCTGTTTTTT. Protein sequence: CAWSVLGYAATTGELFF. The chain is built from TRBV30 and TRBJ2-2; D is unclear. The CDR3 runs to 17 residues. Trimming pared 0 bases from V and 5 bases from J, leaving 19 bases between. In germline, CDR1 is GTSNPN, CDR2 SVGIG (reference sequence).

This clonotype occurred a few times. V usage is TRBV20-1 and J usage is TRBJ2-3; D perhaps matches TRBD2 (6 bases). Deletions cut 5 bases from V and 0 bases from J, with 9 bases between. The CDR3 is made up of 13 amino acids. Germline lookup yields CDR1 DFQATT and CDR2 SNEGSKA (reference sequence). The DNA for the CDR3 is TGCAGTGCTGAAAGCGGGAGCACAGATACGCAGTATTTT. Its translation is CSAESGSTDTQYF.

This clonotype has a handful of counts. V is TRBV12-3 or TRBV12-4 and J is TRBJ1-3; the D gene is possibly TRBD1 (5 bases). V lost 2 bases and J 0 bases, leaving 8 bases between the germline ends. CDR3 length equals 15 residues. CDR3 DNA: TGTGCCAGCAGTTTAAGACAGTCCTCTGGAAACACCATATATTTT. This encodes CASSLRQSSGNTIYF.

The CDR3, as DNA: TGTGCCAGCAGTGAGCGGGAGGCGGCCTTTGGGCAGTTCTTC. This translates into CASSEREAAFGQFF. The chain joins TRBV28 to TRBJ2-1; 9 bases line up with TRBD2. This CDR3 contains 14 residues. V lost 5 bases, J lost 12 bases, and 11 bases stayed unmatched. CDR1 is MDHEN and CDR2 is SYDVKM in the germline V gene.

The CDR3 is CATSDRTGGRYNEQFF. The CDR3 region has the DNA TGTGCCACCAGTGACAGAACAGGGGGCAGGTACAATGAGCAGTTCTTC. The V and J genes are TRBV24-1 and TRBJ2-1, with 9 bases matching TRBD1. The germline CDR1 and CDR2 sequences are KGHDR and SFDVKD. The ends lost 4 bases at V and 4 bases at J; junction bases unmatched: 7. This CDR3 region has 16 residues.

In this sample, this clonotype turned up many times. The CDR3 DNA reads as TGTGCCAGCAGCTTGGTGGGACAGAACACCGGGGAGCTGTTTTTT. This codes for CASSLVGQNTGELFF. The chain recombines TRBV5-5 with TRBJ2-2, with D maybe TRBD1 (6 bases). Trimming removed 0 bases at V and 1 base at J, with 7 bases between. Germline V lookup: CDR1 SGHKS, CDR2 YYEKEE (reference sequence). There are 15 residues in the CDR3.

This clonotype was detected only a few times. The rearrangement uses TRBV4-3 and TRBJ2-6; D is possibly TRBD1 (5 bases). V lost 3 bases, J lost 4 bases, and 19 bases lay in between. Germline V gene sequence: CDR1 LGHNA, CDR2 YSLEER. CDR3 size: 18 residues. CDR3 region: CASSQEPNTGKGANVLTF. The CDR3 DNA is TGCGCCAGCAGCCAGGAGCCCAATACAGGAAAAGGGGCCAACGTCCTGACTTTC.